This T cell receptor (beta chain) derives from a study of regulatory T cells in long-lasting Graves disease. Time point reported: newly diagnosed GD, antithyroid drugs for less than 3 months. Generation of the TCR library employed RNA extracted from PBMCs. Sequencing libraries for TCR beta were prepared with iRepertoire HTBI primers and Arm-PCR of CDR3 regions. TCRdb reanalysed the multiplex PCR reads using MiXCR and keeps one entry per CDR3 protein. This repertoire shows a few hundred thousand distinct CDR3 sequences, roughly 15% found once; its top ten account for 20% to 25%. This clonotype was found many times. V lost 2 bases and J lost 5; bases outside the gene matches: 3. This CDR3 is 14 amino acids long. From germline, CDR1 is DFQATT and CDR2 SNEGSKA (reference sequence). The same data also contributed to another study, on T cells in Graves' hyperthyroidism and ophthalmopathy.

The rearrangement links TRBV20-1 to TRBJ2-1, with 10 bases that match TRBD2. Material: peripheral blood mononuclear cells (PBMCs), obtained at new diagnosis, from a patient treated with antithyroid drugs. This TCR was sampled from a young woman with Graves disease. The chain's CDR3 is CSARRLAGDNEQFF. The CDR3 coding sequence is TGCAGTGCTAGACGCCTAGCGGGGGACAATGAGCAGTTCTTC.